This entry is about one T cell receptor (beta chain). The repertoire was sequenced with immunoSEQ multiplex PCR; TCRdb's copy has only in-frame clones and lacks some. Of some 54,000 clones in the sample, around 93% are singletons; the top ten hold around 4%. Germline V gene data show CDR1 as SGHDT and CDR2 as YYEEEE. This CDR3 spans 13 amino acids. The data derive from a study of technical replicates of blood from several donors. V is TRBV5-6 and J is TRBJ1-1; D gene unclear. The TCR originated in a human donor in good health. Some clones in this sample may be carry-over from other donors' samples. Input material: PBMCs. The chain's CDR3 is CATGRDMNTEAFF. CDR3 in DNA: TGTGCTACCGGGAGAGATATGAACACTGAAGCTTTCTTT.